This T cell receptor beta chain was captured by sequencing in a study of blood T cell repertoires in COVID-19. Study as a whole: Sources were T cells, B-cell-depleted T cells, or PBMCs; the material itself was cDNA or gDNA.

CDR3 length equals 18 residues. The V gene's germline CDR1 is SGHTA and CDR2 FQGNSA. The V end lost 8 bases, the J end lost 0 bases, and 23 bases lay between the germline ends. The sample holds one count of this clone. As originally analysed: Amplification with reference gene primers provided the estimates of nucleated cell counts. Only in-frame clones appear in the TCRdb table, and some are missing; sequencing was by immunoSEQ multiplex PCR. The DNA gave D and trimming, while V, J and clone size come from that table. The sample yields about 140,000 clones, 70% to 85% seen once. Sequencing was performed on peripheral blood. The sequence was obtained from a man aged 60-69 years with acute or convalescent COVID-19. The V call is TRBV7-2, the J call TRBJ2-1; D is possibly TRBD2 (6 bases). The CDR3 here is CASWGGVADISSYNEQFF. CDR3 coding DNA: TGTGCCAGCTGGGGCGGGGTAGCGGACATAAGCTCCTACAATGAGCAGTTCTTC.